This T cell receptor beta chain was obtained from a study of control samples from healthy donors and cancer patients. Clones were read by immunoSEQ multiplex PCR, and TCRdb kept only the in-frame ones, dropping some. The sample has roughly 84,000 clones; roughly 91% are singletons. This CDR3 has 11 amino acids. V was trimmed by 3 bases and J by 0 bases, leaving 0 bases between them. The V gene's germline CDR1 is DFQATT and CDR2 SNEGSKA (reference sequence). The source of this sequence is a man between 45 and 60 years old in good health. The chain combines TRBV20-1 with TRBJ1-3; unclear D gene. Sequencing input: blood. The chain's CDR3 is CSASSGNTIYF. CDR3 nucleotide sequence: TGCAGTGCTAGCTCTGGAAACACCATATATTTT.